This entry lists 8 T cell receptor beta chains sequenced from one sample in a study of vaccination effects on CD4 cells after COVID-19. Assay used: immunoSEQ multiplex PCR; TCRdb lists only in-frame clones, some missing. The table shows tens of thousands of clones, with around 72% occurring only once. Their antigens are not known. Sequencing in the ViraFEST assay came after antigen-specific CD4+ T cells had been expanded with viral peptide pools, which were used to stimulate PBMC. Subsequent to a culture period of under 11 days, CD4+ T cells were isolated. The infection with SARS-CoV-2 (confirmed by PCR) occurred in this person between March and December 2020. The source was CD4+ T cells from PBMCs cultured with a peptide pool, collected before COVID-19 vaccination. The receptors shown here come from a human donor who had a prior SARS-CoV-2 infection.

The chain recombines TRBV19 with TRBJ1-6, with TRBD1 as a possible D gene (5 bases). Germline V gene data show CDR1 as LNHDA and CDR2 as SQIVND (reference sequence). The CDR3 is 13 residues long. Trimming pared 2 bases from V and 10 bases from J, leaving 9 bases between. CDR3 sequence reads: CASSINGDSPLHF. The DNA for the CDR3 is TGTGCCAGTAGTATAAACGGGGACTCACCCCTCCACTTT.

V gene TRBV7-2 combines with J gene TRBJ2-3; D may correspond to TRBD1 or TRBD2 (5 bases each). Germline V lookup: CDR1 SGHTA, CDR2 FQGNSA. The CDR3 is 16 residues long. Between the trimmed V and J ends, which lost 0 bases and 8 bases, there was a span of 18 bases. The CDR3: CASSLAPGRAILTQYF. The DNA for the CDR3 is TGTGCCAGCAGCTTAGCCCCGGGACGGGCGATCCTTACGCAGTATTTT. Full variable domain (outside the CDR3, taken from reference TRBV7-2 and TRBJ2-3): GAGVSQSPSNKVTEKGKDVELRCDPISGHTALYWYRQSLGQGLEFLIYFQGNSAPDKSGLPSDRFSAERTGGSVSTLTIQRTQQEDSAVYLCASSLAPGRAILTQYFGPGTRLTVL.

The chain couples TRBV5-1 to TRBJ2-6, with 8 bases fitting TRBD1. The CDR3 contains 18 residues. V was clipped by 0 bases and J by 4 bases; unmatched bases: 9. The germline V gene has CDR1 SGHRS and CDR2 YFSETQ. CDR3 protein: CASSLGFQGAGGANVLTF. DNA for the CDR3: TGCGCCAGCAGCTTGGGGTTTCAGGGGGCGGGCGGGGCCAACGTCCTGACTTTC.

There are a few counts of this clone. The chain is built from TRBV6-1 and TRBJ1-2; D is perhaps TRBD1 (6 bases). Trimming shortened V by 2 bases and J by 5 bases, and 6 bases separated the two germline ends. The CDR3 is 12 amino acids. CDR1 is MNHNS, CDR2 SASEGT, per germline. The CDR3 reads CASSERGYGYTF. CDR3 DNA: TGTGCCAGCAGTGAAAGGGGGTATGGCTACACCTTC.

The chain joins TRBV15 to TRBJ2-5; 7 bases agree with TRBD1. J gave up 2 bases and V 3 bases, and 6 bases lay outside the gene matches. CDR3 length equals 15 residues. Germline CDR1 reads LNHNV; CDR2 reads YYDKDF (reference sequence). The DNA of the CDR3 is TGTGCCACCAGCAGGGTCGGGACAGTACAAGAGACCCAGTACTTC. Residues: CATSRVGTVQETQYF. The whole variable domain, filled in from reference TRBV15 and TRBJ2-5, reads DAMVIQNPRYQVTQFGKPVTLSCSQTLNHNVMYWYQQKSSQAPKLLFHYYDKDFNNEADTPDNFQSRRPNTSFCFLDIRSPGLGDTAMYLCATSRVGTVQETQYFGPGTRLLVL.

A few counts support this clone. The chain couples TRBV4-1 to TRBJ1-4, with a weak D call TRBD1 (5 bases). Trimming took 1 base from V and 7 from J, leaving 13 bases between them. The CDR3 spans 15 residues. The V gene's germline CDR1 is MGHRA and CDR2 YSYEKL. As DNA, the CDR3 is TGCGCCAGCAGCCAAGGGTATGGGGGGGGTGAAAAACTGTTTTTT. Translating it yields CASSQGYGGGEKLFF.

This clone was seen a handful of times. This chain joins TRBV30 and TRBJ1-4; D perhaps matches TRBD1 (5 bases). Trimming pared 3 bases from V and 0 bases from J, leaving 11 bases between. Per the germline V gene, CDR1 is GTSNPN and CDR2 is SVGIG (reference sequence). This CDR3 contains 15 residues. The chain's CDR3 is CAWSTGGATNEKLFF. In DNA, the CDR3 is TGTGCCTGGAGCACGGGGGGAGCAACTAATGAAAAACTGTTTTTT.

The chain employs TRBV29-1 and TRBJ2-5; TRBD2 matches 10 bases. The length of the CDR3 is 15 residues. V was clipped by 3 bases and J by 5 bases; unmatched bases: 9. Germline CDR1 reads SQVTM; CDR2 reads ANQGSEA. The CDR3 loop reads CSVDPLAGVQETQYF. The CDR3 DNA follows: TGCAGCGTTGATCCGCTAGCGGGAGTACAGGAGACCCAGTACTTC.